This TCR beta chain was obtained from a study of blood T cell repertoires in COVID-19. Whole-study context: Sites across the United States, Italy and Spain contributed samples from acute and convalescent COVID-19.

Participants were aged about 18 to 90 years, lived in 20 to 30 US areas, and enrolled virtually. Participants reported their clinical history, and cohort assignment relied on those reports. CDR1 MDHEN and CDR2 SYDVKM come from the germline V gene. The CDR3 is 16 residues long. The V segment lost 3 bases and the J segment 4 bases; nucleotides outside the gene matches: 11. Sequencing was performed with immunoSEQ multiplex PCR; in TCRdb, only in-frame clones are kept and a portion is missing. The repertoire holds about 390,000 clones, about 86% seen once, with approximately 10% in the top ten. The receptor comes from a woman aged 45-60 years who had recovered from COVID-19. The genes are TRBV28 and TRBJ1-1, with TRBD1 identical over 7 bases. Sequenced input: PBMCs or T cells enriched from blood (not recorded which). The CDR3 DNA reads as TGTGCCAGCAGTTTTCTTGCAGGGGGTTGGGTCACTGAAGCTTTCTTT. It translates to CASSFLAGGWVTEAFF. The full variable domain, in which reference TRBV28 and TRBJ1-1 provide the parts outside the CDR3, is DVKVTQSSRYLVKRTGEKVFLECVQDMDHENMFWYRQDPGLGLRLIYFSYDVKMKEKGDIPEGYSVSREKKERFSLILESASTNQTSMYLCASSFLAGGWVTEAFFGQGTRLTVV.